This TCR beta chain was retrieved from a study of cytomegalovirus exposure and HLA in healthy donors. Study details: Inside one of the first data releases sat about 85 million unique TCRs taken from HLA-typed donors.

This clone appeared once. The antigen is not known. V was cut by 6 bases and J by 5 bases, with 17 bases left in between. The CDR3 is 15 amino acids. Germline CDR1 is ENHRY and CDR2 is SYGVKD. Vbeta (60) and Jbeta (13) primers were used in the PCR. Here immunoSEQ multiplex PCR was the method, and the copy in TCRdb shows in-frame clones only, minus some. Counted here are around 99,000 clones, roughly 80% occurring once; the ten biggest clones make up 2% to 3%. Overall study results and limits: On later analysis, the bulk of CMV-associated TCR beta chains appeared to be HLA-restricted. Later on, a genetic analysis was performed. It linked a missense variant in DCLRE1C with V- and J-gene trimming of TCR beta.

The origin of this receptor is a man aged 25 to 40 in good health and CMV-seropositive. The sequencing sample was made of PBMCs. V and J are TRBV10-3 and TRBJ2-1; possible D gene TRBD2, 6 bases. This CDR3 is CAIRGRDGGNNEQFF. The CDR3 bases are TGTGCCATCAGGGGCCGGGACGGGGGAAACAATGAGCAGTTCTTC.